Listed here are 3 T cell receptor beta chains from one sample, sequenced in a study of T cell clonality in common variable immunodeficiency. Profiling relied on immunoSEQ multiplex PCR, and the TCRdb table lists in-frame clones only, not all of them. The sample was found to contain about 50,000 clones, and every one recurs. The source material was peripheral blood mononuclear cells. The receptor source for this set is a person aged 18 to 70 in good health.

This clone was detected ten times or more. Read coverage stops 3 residues before the CDR3 terminus; the germline J gene supplies the remainder. The chain employs TRBV5-4 and TRBJ1-2, with 9 bases matching TRBD1. J gave up 2 bases and V 3 bases, and 2 bases lay outside the gene matches. The CDR3 is 14 residues long. Germline V gives CDR1 SGHNT, CDR2 YYREEE (reference sequence). The sequenced part of the CDR3 DNA is TGTGCCAGCAGCTCAACAGGGGGCAACTATGGC. Translation: CASSSTGGNYG. Given in full, the CDR3 is CASSSTGGNYGYTF.

This clone was picked up a small number of times. The sequence runs out 3 residues before the end of the CDR3; the remainder is reconstructed from the germline J gene. The chain employs TRBV19 and TRBJ1-3, with a weak D call TRBD1 (5 bases). CDR1 and CDR2 (germline): LNHDA, SQIVND (reference sequence). V was cut by 5 bases and J by 4 bases, with 12 bases left in between. This CDR3 is 14 amino acids long. CDR3 DNA, as far as it was read: TGTGCCAGTAGTCGCGGGGACGCGGGAAACACC. Amino acids: CASSRGDAGNT. The entire CDR3 reads CASSRGDAGNTIYF.

This clone turned up a few times. The read is 3 residues too short to cover the CDR3 end, so that end is filled in from the germline J gene. The V call is TRBV19, the J call TRBJ2-2; 9 positions match TRBD1. The germline V gene has CDR1 LNHDA and CDR2 SQIVND (reference sequence). V was pared by 6 bases and J by 7 bases, with 9 bases of the junction left unmatched. The CDR3 runs to 15 residues. The sequenced part of the CDR3 DNA is TGTGCCAGTAGCTGGGGACAGGGTATCGTCGGGGAG. Amino acid sequence: CASSWGQGIVGE. The whole CDR3 protein reads CASSWGQGIVGELFF. The full variable domain, its missing parts supplied by reference TRBV19 and TRBJ2-2, is DGGITQSPKYLFRKEGQNVTLSCEQNLNHDAMYWYRQDPGQGLRLIYYSQIVNDFQKGDIAEGYSVSREKKESFPLTVTSAQKNPTAFYLCASSWGQGIVGELFFGEGSRLTVL.